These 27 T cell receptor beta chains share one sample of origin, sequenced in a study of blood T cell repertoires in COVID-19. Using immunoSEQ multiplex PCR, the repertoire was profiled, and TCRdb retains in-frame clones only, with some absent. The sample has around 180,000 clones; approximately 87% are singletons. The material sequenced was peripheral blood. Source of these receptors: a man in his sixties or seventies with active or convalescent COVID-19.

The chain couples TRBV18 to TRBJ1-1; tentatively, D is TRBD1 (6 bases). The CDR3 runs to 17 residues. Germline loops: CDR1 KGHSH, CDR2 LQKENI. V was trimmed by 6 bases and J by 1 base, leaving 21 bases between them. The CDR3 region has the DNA TGTGCCAGCTCGCCGCCCGGGACAAGACGTGGGAACACTGAAGCTTTCTTT. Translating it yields CASSPPGTRRGNTEAFF.

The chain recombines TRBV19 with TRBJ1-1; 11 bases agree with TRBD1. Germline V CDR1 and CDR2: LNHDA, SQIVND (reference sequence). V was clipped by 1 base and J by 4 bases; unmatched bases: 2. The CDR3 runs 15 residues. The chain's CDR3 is CASSIGGTGGTEAFF. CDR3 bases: TGTGCCAGTAGTATAGGAGGGACAGGGGGCACTGAAGCTTTCTTT.

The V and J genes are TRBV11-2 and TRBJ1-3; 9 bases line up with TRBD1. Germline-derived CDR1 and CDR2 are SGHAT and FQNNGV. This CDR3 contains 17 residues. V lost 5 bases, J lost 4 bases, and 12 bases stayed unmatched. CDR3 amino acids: CASSPRTGEVSGNTIYF. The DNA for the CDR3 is TGTGCCAGCAGCCCAAGGACAGGGGAAGTCTCCGGAAACACCATATATTTT.

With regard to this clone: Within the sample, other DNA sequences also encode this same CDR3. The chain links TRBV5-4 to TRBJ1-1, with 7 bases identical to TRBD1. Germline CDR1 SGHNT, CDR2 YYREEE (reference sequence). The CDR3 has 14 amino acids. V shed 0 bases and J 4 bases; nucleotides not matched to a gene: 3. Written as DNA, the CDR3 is TGTGCCAGCAGCTTGGACAGGGGTGGCACTGAAGCTTTCTTT. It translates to CASSLDRGGTEAFF.

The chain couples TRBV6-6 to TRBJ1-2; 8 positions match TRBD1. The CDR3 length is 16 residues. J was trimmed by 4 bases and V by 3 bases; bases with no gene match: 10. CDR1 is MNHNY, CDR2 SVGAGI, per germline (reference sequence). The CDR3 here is CASSYSDRAGGYGYTF. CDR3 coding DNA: TGTGCCAGCAGTTATTCGGACAGGGCGGGTGGCTATGGCTACACCTTC.

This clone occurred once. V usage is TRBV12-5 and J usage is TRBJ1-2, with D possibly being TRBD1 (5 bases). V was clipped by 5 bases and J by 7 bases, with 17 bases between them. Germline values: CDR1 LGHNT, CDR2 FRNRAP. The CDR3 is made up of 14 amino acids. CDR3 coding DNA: TGTGCTAGTGGTGTCGACCGGCAGGGAACTGGCTACACCTTC. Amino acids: CASGVDRQGTGYTF.

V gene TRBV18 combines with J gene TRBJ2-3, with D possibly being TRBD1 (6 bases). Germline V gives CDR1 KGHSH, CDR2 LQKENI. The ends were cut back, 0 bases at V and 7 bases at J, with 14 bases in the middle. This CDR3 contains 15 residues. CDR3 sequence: CASSPPSGVDHTQYF. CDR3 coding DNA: TGTGCCAGCTCACCACCGTCAGGGGTGGACCATACGCAGTATTTT.

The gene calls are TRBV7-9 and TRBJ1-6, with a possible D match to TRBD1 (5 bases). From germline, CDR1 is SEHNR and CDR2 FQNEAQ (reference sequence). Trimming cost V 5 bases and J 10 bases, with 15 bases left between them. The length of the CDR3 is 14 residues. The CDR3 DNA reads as TGTGCCAGCAGCAGTGCGGGGGGTAGATCACCCCTCCACTTT. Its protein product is CASSSAGGRSPLHF.

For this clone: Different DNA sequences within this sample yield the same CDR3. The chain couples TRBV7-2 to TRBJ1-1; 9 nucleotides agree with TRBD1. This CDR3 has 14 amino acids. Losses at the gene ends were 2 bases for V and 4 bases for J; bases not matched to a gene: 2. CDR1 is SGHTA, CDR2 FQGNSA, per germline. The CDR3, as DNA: TGTGCCAGCAGCTTAAGACAGGGGGGCACTGAAGCTTTCTTT. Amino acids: CASSLRQGGTEAFF.

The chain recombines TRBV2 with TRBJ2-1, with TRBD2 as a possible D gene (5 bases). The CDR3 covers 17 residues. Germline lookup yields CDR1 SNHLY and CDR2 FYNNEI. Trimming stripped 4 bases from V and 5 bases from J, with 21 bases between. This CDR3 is CASSGLPAGLGNNEQFF. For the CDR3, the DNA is TGTGCCAGCAGTGGCCTTCCTGCTGGACTGGGAAACAATGAGCAGTTCTTC. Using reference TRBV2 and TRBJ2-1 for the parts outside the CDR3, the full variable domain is EPEVTQTPSHQVTQMGQEVILRCVPISNHLYFYWYRQILGQKVEFLVSFYNNEISEKSEIFDDQFSVERPDGSNFTLKIRSTKLEDSAMYFCASSGLPAGLGNNEQFFGPGTRLTVL.

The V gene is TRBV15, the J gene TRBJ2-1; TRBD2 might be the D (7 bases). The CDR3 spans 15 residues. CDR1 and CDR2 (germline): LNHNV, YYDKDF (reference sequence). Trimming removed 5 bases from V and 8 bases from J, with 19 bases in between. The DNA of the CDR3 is TGTGCCACCAGCTTACGACTAGCCCCAGGGGATGAGCAGTTCTTC. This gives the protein CATSLRLAPGDEQFF. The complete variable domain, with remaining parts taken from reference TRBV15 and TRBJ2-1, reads DAMVIQNPRYQVTQFGKPVTLSCSQTLNHNVMYWYQQKSSQAPKLLFHYYDKDFNNEADTPDNFQSRRPNTSFCFLDIRSPGLGDTAMYLCATSLRLAPGDEQFFGPGTRLTVL.

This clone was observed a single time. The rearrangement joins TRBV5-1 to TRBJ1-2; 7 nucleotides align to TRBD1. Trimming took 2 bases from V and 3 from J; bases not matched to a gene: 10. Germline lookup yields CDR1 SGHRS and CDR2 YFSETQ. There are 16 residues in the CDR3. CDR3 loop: CASSLGGPGTDYGYTF. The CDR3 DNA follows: TGCGCCAGCAGCTTAGGCGGTCCAGGGACAGACTATGGCTACACCTTC.

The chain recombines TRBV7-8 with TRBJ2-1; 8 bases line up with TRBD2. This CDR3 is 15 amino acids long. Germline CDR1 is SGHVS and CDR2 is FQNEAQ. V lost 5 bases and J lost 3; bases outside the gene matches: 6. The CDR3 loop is CASSQVAGGYNEQFF. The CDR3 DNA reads TGTGCCAGCAGCCAAGTTGCGGGAGGCTACAATGAGCAGTTCTTC. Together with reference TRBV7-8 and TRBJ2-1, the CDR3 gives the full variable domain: GAGVSQSPRYKVAKRGQDVALRCDPISGHVSLFWYQQALGQGPEFLTYFQNEAQLDKSGLPSDRFFAERPEGSVSTLKIQRTQQEDSAVYLCASSQVAGGYNEQFFGPGTRLTVL.

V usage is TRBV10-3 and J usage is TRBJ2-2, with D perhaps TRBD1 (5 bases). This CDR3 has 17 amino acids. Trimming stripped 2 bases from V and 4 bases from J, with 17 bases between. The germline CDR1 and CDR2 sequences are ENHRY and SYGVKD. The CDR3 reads CAISEPDTRPPTGELFF. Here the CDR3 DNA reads TGTGCCATCAGTGAGCCGGACACCCGACCCCCCACCGGGGAGCTGTTTTTT.

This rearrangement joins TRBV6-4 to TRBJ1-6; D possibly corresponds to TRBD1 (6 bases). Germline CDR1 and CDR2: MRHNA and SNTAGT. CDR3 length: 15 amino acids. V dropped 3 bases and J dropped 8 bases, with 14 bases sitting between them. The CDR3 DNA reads TGTGCCAGCAGTGAGTTCGCACAGGGCTATTCACCCCTCCACTTT. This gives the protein CASSEFAQGYSPLHF.

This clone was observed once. CDR3 nucleotide sequence: TGTGCCAGCAGTCCGAGGGGGCAGTTCACTGAAGCTTTCTTT. Protein product: CASSPRGQFTEAFF. This chain links TRBV27 with TRBJ1-1; TRBD1 agrees at 7 bases. CDR3 size: 14 residues. Germline V gene lookup returns CDR1 MNHEY and CDR2 SMNVEV (reference sequence). Trimming removed 5 bases from V and 4 bases from J; junction bases left unmatched: 7.

This CDR3 reads CASSLAGGDTQYF. CDR3 coding DNA: TGTGCCAGCAGCTTAGCTGGGGGGGATACGCAGTATTTT. V usage is TRBV7-2 and J usage is TRBJ2-3, with TRBD2 as a possible D gene (6 bases). V shed 0 bases and J shed 6 bases, with 7 bases lying between them. CDR1 and CDR2 from the germline V gene are SGHTA and FQGNSA. CDR3 length: 13 residues.

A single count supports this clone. This CDR3 is CASSSQVGTEFDIQYF. CDR3 nucleotides: TGCGCCAGCAGCTCCCAGGTGGGGACTGAGTTTGACATTCAGTACTTC. The chain joins TRBV5-1 to TRBJ2-4; D may be TRBD2 (6 bases). Between the trimmed V and J ends, which lost 3 bases and 8 bases, there was a span of 21 bases. The V gene's germline CDR1 is SGHRS and CDR2 YFSETQ. The CDR3 extends over 16 amino acids.

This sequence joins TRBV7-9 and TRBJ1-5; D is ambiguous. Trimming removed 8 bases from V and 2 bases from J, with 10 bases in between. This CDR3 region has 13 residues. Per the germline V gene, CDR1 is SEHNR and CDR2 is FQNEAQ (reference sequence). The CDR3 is CASSRDGNQPQHF. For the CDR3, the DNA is TGTGCCAGCTCGAGGGATGGCAATCAGCCCCAGCATTTT.

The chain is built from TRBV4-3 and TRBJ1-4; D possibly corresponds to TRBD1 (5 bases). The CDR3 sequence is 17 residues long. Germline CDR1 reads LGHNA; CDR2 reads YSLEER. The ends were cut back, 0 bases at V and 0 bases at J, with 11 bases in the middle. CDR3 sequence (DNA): TGCGCCAGCAGCCAAGATAGGGGTTCTGCAACTAATGAAAAACTGTTTTTT. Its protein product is CASSQDRGSATNEKLFF.

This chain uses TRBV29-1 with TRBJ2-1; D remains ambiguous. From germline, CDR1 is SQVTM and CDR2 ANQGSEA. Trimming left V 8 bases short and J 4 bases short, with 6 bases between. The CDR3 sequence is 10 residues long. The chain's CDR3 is CSTQYNEQFF. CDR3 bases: TGCAGCACCCAGTACAATGAGCAGTTCTTC.

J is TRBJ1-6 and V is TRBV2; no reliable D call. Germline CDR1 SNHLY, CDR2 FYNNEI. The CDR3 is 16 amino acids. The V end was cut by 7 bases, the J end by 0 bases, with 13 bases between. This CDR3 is CASMPGSSSYNSPLHF. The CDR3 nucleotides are TGTGCCAGCATGCCAGGCAGCAGCTCCTATAATTCACCCCTCCACTTT.

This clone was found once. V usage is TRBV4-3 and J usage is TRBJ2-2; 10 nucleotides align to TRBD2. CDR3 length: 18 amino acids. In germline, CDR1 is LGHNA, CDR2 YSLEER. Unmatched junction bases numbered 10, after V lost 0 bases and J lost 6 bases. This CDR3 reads CASSQDSLAGEVSGELFF. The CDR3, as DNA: TGCGCCAGCAGCCAAGATAGCCTAGCGGGAGAGGTATCCGGGGAGCTGTTTTTT.

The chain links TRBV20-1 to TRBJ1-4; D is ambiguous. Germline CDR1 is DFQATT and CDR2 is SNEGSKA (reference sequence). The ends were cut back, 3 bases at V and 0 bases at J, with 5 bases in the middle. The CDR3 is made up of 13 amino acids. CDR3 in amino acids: CSASPSTNEKLFF. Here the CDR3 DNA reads TGCAGTGCTAGTCCTTCAACTAATGAAAAACTGTTTTTT.

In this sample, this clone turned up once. The CDR3 sequence is CASSIRSSGSSSYEQYF. In DNA, the CDR3 is TGTGCCAGTAGTATTCGGTCTAGCGGGAGTTCCTCGTACGAGCAGTACTTC. This chain connects TRBV19 to TRBJ2-7; 10 nucleotides match TRBD2. J was trimmed by 4 bases and V by 3 bases; bases with no gene match: 12. Germline V gene sequence: CDR1 LNHDA, CDR2 SQIVND (reference sequence). There are 17 residues in the CDR3. Looking up the rest from reference TRBV19 and TRBJ2-7 gives the full variable domain: DGGITQSPKYLFRKEGQNVTLSCEQNLNHDAMYWYRQDPGQGLRLIYYSQIVNDFQKGDIAEGYSVSREKKESFPLTVTSAQKNPTAFYLCASSIRSSGSSSYEQYFGPGTRLTVT.

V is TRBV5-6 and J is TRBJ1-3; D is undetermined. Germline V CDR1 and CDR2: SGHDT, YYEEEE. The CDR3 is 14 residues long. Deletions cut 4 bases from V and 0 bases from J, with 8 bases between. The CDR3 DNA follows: TGTGCCAGCAGCCGAGGGAGCTCTGGAAACACCATATATTTT. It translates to CASSRGSSGNTIYF.

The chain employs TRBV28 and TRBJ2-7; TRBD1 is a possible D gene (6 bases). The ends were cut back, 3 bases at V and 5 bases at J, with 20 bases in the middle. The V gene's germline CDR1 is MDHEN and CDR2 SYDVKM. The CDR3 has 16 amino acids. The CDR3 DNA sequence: TGTGCCAGCAGTTTCTCCCCCCGCAGGGGATTCCACGAGCAGTACTTC. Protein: CASSFSPRRGFHEQYF.